This TCR beta chain is drawn from a study of blood T cell repertoires in COVID-19. About the research overall: Acute and convalescent COVID-19 samples came from the United States, Italy and Spain. PBMCs, B-cell-depleted T cells, or T cells provided the cDNA or gDNA that made up the material.

As processed by the authors: Reference gene primer amplification in the assay estimated nucleated cell counts. Only in-frame clones appear in the TCRdb table, and some are missing; sequencing was by immunoSEQ multiplex PCR. For V, J and clone size, that table is used; D and trimming come from the DNA. The repertoire holds some 150,000 clones, with 75% to 90% as singletons. The CDR3 is 14 residues long. CDR1 SGHRS and CDR2 YFSETQ come from the germline V gene. V trimming: 4 bases; J trimming: 1 base; junction bases outside the gene matches: 3. The V and J genes are TRBV5-1 and TRBJ1-1; 8 positions agree with TRBD1. Sequencing was done on a sample of peripheral blood. This receptor was identified in a man between 65 and 79 years old with acute or convalescent COVID-19. The CDR3 region is CASSRTGGNTEAFF. For the CDR3, the DNA is TGCGCCAGCAGCCGCACAGGGGGGAACACTGAAGCTTTCTTT.